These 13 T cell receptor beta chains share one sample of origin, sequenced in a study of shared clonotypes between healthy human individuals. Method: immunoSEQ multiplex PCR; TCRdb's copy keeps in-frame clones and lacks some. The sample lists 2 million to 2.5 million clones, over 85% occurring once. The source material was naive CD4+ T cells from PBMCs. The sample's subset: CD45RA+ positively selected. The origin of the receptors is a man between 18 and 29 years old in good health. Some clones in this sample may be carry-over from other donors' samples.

For the CDR3, the DNA is TGTGCCAGCAGAGACGGACTAGCGGGAGCTAAGACAGATACGCAGTATTTT. As protein: CASRDGLAGAKTDTQYF. The chain links TRBV28 to TRBJ2-3; 13 bases agree with TRBD2. Trimming took 6 bases from V and 3 from J; bases not matched to a gene: 9. The CDR3 is 17 residues long. The germline gives CDR1 MDHEN, CDR2 SYDVKM.

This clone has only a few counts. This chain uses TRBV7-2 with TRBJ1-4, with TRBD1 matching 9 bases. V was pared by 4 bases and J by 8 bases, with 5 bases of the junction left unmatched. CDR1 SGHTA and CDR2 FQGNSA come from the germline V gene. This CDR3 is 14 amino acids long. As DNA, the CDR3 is TGTGCCAGCAGCTCGACAGGGGGAAAGGAAAAACTGTTTTTT. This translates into CASSSTGGKEKLFF.

The CDR3 spells CASSLLSDQETQYF. CDR3 bases: TGTGCCAGCAGCTTGCTCAGCGACCAAGAGACCCAGTACTTC. This rearrangement joins TRBV5-6 to TRBJ2-5; unclear D gene. CDR1 is SGHDT and CDR2 is YYEEEE in the germline V gene. This CDR3 is 14 amino acids long. V was shortened by 1 base and J by 0 bases, with 7 bases between the two germline ends.

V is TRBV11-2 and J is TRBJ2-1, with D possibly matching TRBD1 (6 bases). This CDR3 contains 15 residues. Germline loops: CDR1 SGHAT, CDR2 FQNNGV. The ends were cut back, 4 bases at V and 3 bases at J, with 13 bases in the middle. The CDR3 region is CASSSTRTDYNEQFF. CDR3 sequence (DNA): TGTGCCAGCAGCTCAACCCGGACAGACTACAATGAGCAGTTCTTC.

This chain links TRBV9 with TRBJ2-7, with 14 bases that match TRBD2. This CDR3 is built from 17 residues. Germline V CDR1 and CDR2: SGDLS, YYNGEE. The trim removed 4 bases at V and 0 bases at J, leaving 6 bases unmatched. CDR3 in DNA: TGTGCCAGCAGCATCGGGACTAGCGGGAGAAGCTCCTACGAGCAGTACTTC. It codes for CASSIGTSGRSSYEQYF.

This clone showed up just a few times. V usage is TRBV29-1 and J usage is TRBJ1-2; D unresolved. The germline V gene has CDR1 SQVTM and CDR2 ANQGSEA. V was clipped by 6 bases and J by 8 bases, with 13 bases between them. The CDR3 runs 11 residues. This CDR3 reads CSVTLLSGYTF. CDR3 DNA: TGCAGCGTGACACTACTGAGCGGCTACACCTTC.

The CDR3 DNA reads as TGTGCCAGCAGCCCCGAGGCCGGACAGGGGGGCTCCTACGAGCAGTACTTC. This encodes CASSPEAGQGGSYEQYF. The V gene is TRBV11-1, the J gene TRBJ2-7, with TRBD1 identical over 10 bases. V lost 5 bases to trimming and J lost 0 bases; unmatched junction nucleotides: 10. The CDR3 sequence is 17 residues long. Germline V gives CDR1 SGHAT, CDR2 FQDESV (reference sequence).

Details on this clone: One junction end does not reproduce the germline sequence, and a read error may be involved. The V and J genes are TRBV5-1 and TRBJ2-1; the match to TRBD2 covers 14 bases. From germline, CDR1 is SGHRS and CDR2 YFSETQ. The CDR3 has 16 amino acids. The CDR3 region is CASSLGLAGADNEQFF. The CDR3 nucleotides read TGCGCCAGCAGTTTGGGACTAGCGGGAGCTGACAATGAGCAGTTCTTC.

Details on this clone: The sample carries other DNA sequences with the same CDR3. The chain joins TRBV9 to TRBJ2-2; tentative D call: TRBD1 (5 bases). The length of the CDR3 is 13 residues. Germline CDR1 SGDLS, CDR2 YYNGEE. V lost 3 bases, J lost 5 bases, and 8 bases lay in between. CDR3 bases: TGTGCCAGCAGCGCGACAGTAACCGGGGAGCTGTTTTTT. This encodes CASSATVTGELFF.

The CDR3 is CASSFQGRVESLVETQYF. CDR3 in DNA: TGTGCCAGCAGCTTTCAAGGGAGAGTAGAATCACTAGTAGAGACCCAGTACTTC. This chain links TRBV11-2 with TRBJ2-5; tentatively, D is TRBD2 (5 bases). V was cut by 3 bases and J by 4 bases, with 24 bases left in between. The CDR3 loop spans 18 amino acids. Germline values: CDR1 SGHAT, CDR2 FQNNGV. Variable domain in full (rest from reference TRBV11-2 and TRBJ2-5): EAGVAQSPRYKIIEKRQSVAFWCNPISGHATLYWYQQILGQGPKLLIQFQNNGVVDDSQLPKDRFSAERLKGVDSTLKIQPAKLEDSAVYLCASSFQGRVESLVETQYFGPGTRLLVL.

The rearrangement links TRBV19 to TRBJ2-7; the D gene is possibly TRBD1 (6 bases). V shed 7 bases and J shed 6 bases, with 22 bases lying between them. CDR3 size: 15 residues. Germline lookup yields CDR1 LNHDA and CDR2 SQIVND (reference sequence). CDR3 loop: CASNQGRGFVGEQYF. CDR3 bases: TGTGCCAGTAACCAGGGGCGAGGTTTTGTTGGCGAGCAGTACTTC. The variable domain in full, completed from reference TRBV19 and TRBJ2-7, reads DGGITQSPKYLFRKEGQNVTLSCEQNLNHDAMYWYRQDPGQGLRLIYYSQIVNDFQKGDIAEGYSVSREKKESFPLTVTSAQKNPTAFYLCASNQGRGFVGEQYFGPGTRLTVT.

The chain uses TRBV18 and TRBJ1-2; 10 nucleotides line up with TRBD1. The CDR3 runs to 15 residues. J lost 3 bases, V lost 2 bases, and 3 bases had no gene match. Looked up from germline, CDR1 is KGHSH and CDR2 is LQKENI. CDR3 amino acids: CASSPKGTGDYGYTF. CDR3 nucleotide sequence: TGTGCCAGCTCACCAAAGGGGACAGGGGACTATGGCTACACCTTC.

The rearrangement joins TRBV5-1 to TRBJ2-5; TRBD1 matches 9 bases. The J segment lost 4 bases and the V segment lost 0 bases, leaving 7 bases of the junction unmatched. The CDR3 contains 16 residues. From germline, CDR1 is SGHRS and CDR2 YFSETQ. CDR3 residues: CASSLDPTGGRETQYF. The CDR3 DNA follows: TGCGCCAGCAGCTTGGATCCCACAGGGGGCCGAGAGACCCAGTACTTC.